Each of the 12 T cell receptor beta chains below was sequenced from the same sample in a study of T cell responses to AZD1222 COVID-19 vaccine. Generated by immunoSEQ multiplex PCR, the TCRdb table keeps only in-frame clones and is missing some. The sample holds 90,000 to 130,000 clones, more than 70% seen once. Sequenced here: peripheral blood, sampled on day 0 of MenACWY control vaccination. The receptors here all came from an adult in good health.

The DNA for the CDR3 is TGTGCCAGTGTGGAGGGGACAGGGGCCGGATTGGGCACTGAAGCTTTCTTT. It translates to CASVEGTGAGLGTEAFF. The chain uses TRBV19 and TRBJ1-1; 10 nucleotides align to TRBD1. Trimming took 8 bases from V and 4 from J; bases not matched to a gene: 16. Germline V CDR1 and CDR2: LNHDA, SQIVND (reference sequence). The CDR3 consists of 17 residues.

This chain links TRBV5-1 with TRBJ2-7, with 8 bases matching TRBD2. Germline lookup yields CDR1 SGHRS and CDR2 YFSETQ. The CDR3 totals 13 residues. The junction had 2 bases not matched to a gene; V was cut back by 4 bases and J by 2 bases. CDR3 amino acids: CASSPGGAYEQYF. The DNA of the CDR3 is TGCGCCAGCAGCCCGGGGGGGGCCTACGAGCAGTACTTC.

The chain couples TRBV7-3 to TRBJ1-2, with a weak D call TRBD1 (6 bases). The germline CDR1 and CDR2 sequences are SGHTA and FQGTGA. V gave up 5 bases and J gave up 2 bases, with 18 bases separating them. The CDR3 spans 16 residues. The CDR3 bases are TGTGCCAGCAGCCCGCAGGGGCGACAGGAAAACTATGGCTACACCTTC. This translates into CASSPQGRQENYGYTF.

The rearrangement links TRBV18 to TRBJ1-5; D remains unclear. CDR1 and CDR2 (germline): KGHSH, LQKENI. CDR3 length: 13 amino acids. Deletions cut 3 bases from V and 2 bases from J, with 5 bases between. The CDR3 spells CASSPAGNQPQHF. CDR3 nucleotides: TGTGCCAGCTCACCGGCGGGCAATCAGCCCCAGCATTTT.

The V gene is TRBV24-1, the J gene TRBJ2-1; 9 bases map to TRBD1. The germline CDR1 and CDR2 sequences are KGHDR and SFDVKD. The V and J ends lost 5 bases and 8 bases, in that order; junction bases with no gene match: 12. CDR3 length equals 16 residues. CDR3 protein: CATSVTGTGKEDEQFF. For the CDR3, the DNA is TGTGCCACCAGTGTAACCGGGACAGGGAAGGAGGATGAGCAGTTCTTC.

The V call is TRBV7-2, the J call TRBJ2-1; D is ambiguous. The CDR3 covers 13 residues. CDR1 and CDR2 (germline): SGHTA, FQGNSA. Trimming left V 6 bases short and J 0 bases short, with 6 bases between. The chain's CDR3 is CASSLSSYNEQFF. CDR3 sequence (DNA): TGTGCCAGCAGTTTGAGCTCCTACAATGAGCAGTTCTTC. The full variable domain, in which reference TRBV7-2 and TRBJ2-1 provide the parts outside the CDR3, is GAGVSQSPSNKVTEKGKDVELRCDPISGHTALYWYRQSLGQGLEFLIYFQGNSAPDKSGLPSDRFSAERTGGSVSTLTIQRTQQEDSAVYLCASSLSSYNEQFFGPGTRLTVL.

Here the CDR3 reads CASSRTIQETQYF. DNA for the CDR3: TGTGCCAGTAGTCGAACCATCCAAGAGACCCAGTACTTC. This chain connects TRBV19 to TRBJ2-5; D gene unclear. This CDR3 is 13 amino acids long. V lost 5 bases, J lost 1 base, and 8 bases lay in between. CDR1 is LNHDA and CDR2 is SQIVND in the germline V gene (reference sequence).

This chain uses TRBV5-5 with TRBJ1-2; 8 bases are a match to TRBD1. The CDR3 has 15 amino acids. Unmatched junction bases numbered 13, after V lost 4 bases and J lost 8 bases. CDR1 is SGHKS, CDR2 YYEKEE, per germline (reference sequence). This CDR3 is CASSPTTGVGRGYTF. For the CDR3, the DNA is TGTGCCAGCAGCCCGACGACAGGGGTGGGTAGGGGCTACACCTTC.

The CDR3: CASSLDRGGSPLHF. CDR3 coding DNA: TGTGCCAGCAGCCTTGACAGGGGCGGATCACCCCTCCACTTT. V is TRBV5-4 and J is TRBJ1-6, with 8 bases matching TRBD1. The length of the CDR3 is 14 residues. Germline values: CDR1 SGHNT, CDR2 YYREEE (reference sequence). Trimming cost V 4 bases and J 10 bases; bases outside gene matches: 7. Full variable domain (missing parts from reference TRBV5-4 and TRBJ1-6): ETGVTQSPTHLIKTRGQQVTLRCSSQSGHNTVSWYQQALGQGPQFIFQYYREEENGRGNFPPRFSGLQFPNYSSELNVNALELDDSALYLCASSLDRGGSPLHFGNGTRLTVT.

This chain connects TRBV7-3 to TRBJ2-2, with TRBD1 identical over 12 bases. After removal of 5 bases from V and 5 bases from J, the junction contained 3 bases not matched to a gene. The CDR3 consists of 15 residues. The germline gives CDR1 SGHTA, CDR2 FQGTGA. For the CDR3, the DNA is TGTGCCAGCAGCCCGGGACAGGGGGCGACCGGGGAGCTGTTTTTT. Residues: CASSPGQGATGELFF.

This rearrangement joins TRBV2 to TRBJ1-2; 7 bases fit TRBD1. Per germline, CDR1 SNHLY and CDR2 FYNNEI. Trimming took 5 bases from V and 2 from J; bases not matched to a gene: 5. CDR3 length equals 14 residues. The CDR3 region is CASSTRQGNYGYTF. The CDR3 coding sequence is TGTGCCAGCAGTACAAGACAGGGAAACTATGGCTACACCTTC.

As DNA, the CDR3 is TGTGCCAGCGCCAGCAACTACGAGCAGTACTTC. Protein product: CASASNYEQYF. The gene calls are TRBV28 and TRBJ2-7; D call uncertain. The CDR3 covers 11 residues. Germline V gene sequence: CDR1 MDHEN, CDR2 SYDVKM. Trimming stripped 8 bases from V and 3 bases from J, with 8 bases between. The entire variable domain, with the rest obtained from reference TRBV28 and TRBJ2-7, is as follows: DVKVTQSSRYLVKRTGEKVFLECVQDMDHENMFWYRQDPGLGLRLIYFSYDVKMKEKGDIPEGYSVSREKKERFSLILESASTNQTSMYLCASASNYEQYFGPGTRLTVT.